This TCR beta chain was sequenced in a study of T cells in localized non-small cell lung cancer. The CDR3 totals 14 residues. The V gene's germline CDR1 is SGHKS and CDR2 YYEKEE (reference sequence). The V and J ends lost 2 bases and 1 base respectively, with 8 bases between them. The assay was immunoSEQ multiplex PCR, and TCRdb's table has in-frame clones only and misses some. The sample holds some 29,000 clones, about 87% seen once. The starting material was peripheral blood, obtained before any cancer treatment. The rearrangement links TRBV5-5 to TRBJ2-3, with unresolved D. This receptor was taken from a male donor aged 60 or over with stage I lung adenocarcinoma. The DNA of the CDR3 is TGTGCCAGCAGCTTAGGTTTCCGCACAGATACGCAGTATTTT. It is translated as CASSLGFRTDTQYF.